The rows below give T cell receptor beta chains drawn from one sample of a study of cytomegalovirus exposure and HLA in healthy donors. This table comes from immunoSEQ multiplex PCR, and its TCRdb copy is limited to in-frame clones, with some not included. Altogether about 150,000 clones are present, 80% being singletons, with the ten largest covering around 5.2%. Sequenced: PBMCs. The receptors were sampled from a middle-aged woman in good health and CMV-seropositive. CDR3s include the opening cysteine and the closing phenylalanine or tryptophan. The order of the fields is D gene, clone size, J gene, V gene, CDR3 DNA, CDR3 protein. The D gene is left open where the match is weak. Clone size is not always given. Where it is, it says once, few, many or a class for expanded clones.

d_gene: TRBD2
abundance: .
j_gene: TRBJ2-1
v_gene: TRBV4-1
CDR3nt: TGCGCCAGCAGTCTAGCGGCCTTCTCCTACAATGAGCAGCTCTTC
CDR3aa: CASSLAAFSYNEQLF

d_gene: .
abundance: .
j_gene: TRBJ1-4
v_gene: TRBV28
CDR3nt: TGTGCCAGCAGTTTGGGGGCCACCCCGGGAAAACTGTTTTTT
CDR3aa: CASSLGATPGKLFF

d_gene: TRBD2
abundance: once
j_gene: TRBJ2-7
v_gene: TRBV19
CDR3nt: TGTGCCAGTAGTAGGGGGGGAGTTCCCTACGAGCAGTACTTC
CDR3aa: CASSRGGVPYEQYF

d_gene: .
abundance: .
j_gene: TRBJ1-1
v_gene: TRBV29-1
CDR3nt: TGCAGCGTTGTACTCACTGAAGCTTTCTTT
CDR3aa: CSVVLTEAFF

d_gene: TRBD2
abundance: .
j_gene: TRBJ2-5
v_gene: TRBV9
CDR3nt: TGTGCCAGCAGCGCTAGCGGGAGCGGTTGGGAGACCCAGTACTTC
CDR3aa: CASSASGSGWETQYF

d_gene: .
abundance: .
j_gene: TRBJ2-1
v_gene: TRBV7-9
CDR3nt: TGTGCCAGCAGCTTAGCCTCCTCCGGCAGGTCATACAATGAGCAGTTCTTC
CDR3aa: CASSLASSGRSYNEQFF

d_gene: TRBD1
abundance: .
j_gene: TRBJ1-3
v_gene: TRBV28
CDR3nt: TGTGCCAGCAGCCGAAGGACAGGGACTGGAAACACCATATATTTT
CDR3aa: CASSRRTGTGNTIYF

d_gene: TRBD1
abundance: once
j_gene: TRBJ1-5
v_gene: TRBV6-5
CDR3nt: TGTGCCAGCAGTAGGGACAGGGAAGGCAATCAGCCCCAGCATTTT
CDR3aa: CASSRDREGNQPQHF

d_gene: TRBD1
abundance: few
j_gene: TRBJ2-3
v_gene: TRBV5-6
CDR3nt: TGTGCCAGCAGCGGGACAGGGTACGGCACAGATACGCAGTATTTT
CDR3aa: CASSGTGYGTDTQYF

d_gene: TRBD1
abundance: .
j_gene: TRBJ1-1
v_gene: TRBV30
CDR3nt: TGTGCCTGGGTCCGGGACAGGGGCACTGAAGCTTTCTTT
CDR3aa: CAWVRDRGTEAFF

d_gene: .
abundance: .
j_gene: TRBJ2-7
v_gene: TRBV27
CDR3nt: TGTGCCAGCAGTTTAGGAGAGTCCTACGAGCAGTACTTC
CDR3aa: CASSLGESYEQYF

d_gene: TRBD2
abundance: .
j_gene: TRBJ2-5
v_gene: TRBV5-6
CDR3nt: TGTGCCAGCAGCTTATTTAGCGGGAGGAGGGAAGAGACCCAGTACTTC
CDR3aa: CASSLFSGRREETQYF

d_gene: TRBD1
abundance: .
j_gene: TRBJ1-1
v_gene: TRBV28
CDR3nt: TGTGCCAGCGCCATACCGGGACAGGGGGCTTTCACTGAAGCTTTCTTT
CDR3aa: CASAIPGQGAFTEAFF

d_gene: .
abundance: .
j_gene: TRBJ1-6
v_gene: TRBV27
CDR3nt: TGTGCCAGCAGATTCTCCGAGAGGTATAATTCACCCCTCCACTTT
CDR3aa: CASRFSERYNSPLHF

d_gene: TRBD2
abundance: .
j_gene: TRBJ2-4
v_gene: TRBV7-2
CDR3nt: TGTGCCAGCAGCCCTACACTAGCGGGACTAGCCAAAAACATTCAGTACTTC
CDR3aa: CASSPTLAGLAKNIQYF

d_gene: .
abundance: few
j_gene: TRBJ2-5
v_gene: TRBV5-4
CDR3nt: TGTGCCAGCAGCCCACCTACCGGGGAGACCCAGTACTTC
CDR3aa: CASSPPTGETQYF

d_gene: .
abundance: few
j_gene: TRBJ2-6
v_gene: TRBV7-2
CDR3nt: TGTGCCAGCAGCCCATCAGGGCCCTCTGGGGCCAACGTCCTGACTTTC
CDR3aa: CASSPSGPSGANVLTF

d_gene: TRBD2
abundance: .
j_gene: TRBJ2-3
v_gene: TRBV27
CDR3nt: TGTGCCAGCAGTTTATCTTCCAGCGGGACTAGCACAGATACGCAGTATTTT
CDR3aa: CASSLSSSGTSTDTQYF

d_gene: .
abundance: .
j_gene: TRBJ2-5
v_gene: TRBV28
CDR3nt: TGTGCCAGCAGTGTACGGTTTACGTACCAAGAGACCCAGTACTTC
CDR3aa: CASSVRFTYQETQYF

d_gene: .
abundance: .
j_gene: TRBJ1-2
v_gene: TRBV5-1
CDR3nt: TGCGCCAGCAGCTTACCTGCCGTTTTGTCGGGGAACTATGGCTACACCTTC
CDR3aa: CASSLPAVLSGNYGYTF

d_gene: .
abundance: .
j_gene: TRBJ2-3
v_gene: TRBV5-1
CDR3nt: TGCGCCAGCAGCTTGCTACGCCTAGCATCAGATACGCAGTATTTT
CDR3aa: CASSLLRLASDTQYF

d_gene: .
abundance: once
j_gene: TRBJ2-7
v_gene: TRBV28
CDR3nt: TGTGCCAGCAGTCGCCCGGGCTCGGGGGCCTACGAGCAGTACTTC
CDR3aa: CASSRPGSGAYEQYF

d_gene: .
abundance: .
j_gene: TRBJ1-1
v_gene: TRBV10-1
CDR3nt: TGCGCCAGCAGTGAGTCCCGGGGGTCGAACACTGAAGCTTTCTTT
CDR3aa: CASSESRGSNTEAFF

d_gene: TRBD2
abundance: once
j_gene: TRBJ2-7
v_gene: TRBV6-1
CDR3nt: TGTGCCAGCACGGCGGGGGTGGGATCCTACGAGCAGTACTTC
CDR3aa: CASTAGVGSYEQYF

d_gene: TRBD2
abundance: .
j_gene: TRBJ2-7
v_gene: TRBV7-9
CDR3nt: TGTGCCAGCAGCTTTAGCGGGAGATTAAACGAGCAGTACTTC
CDR3aa: CASSFSGRLNEQYF

d_gene: TRBD1
abundance: .
j_gene: TRBJ1-1
v_gene: TRBV5-6
CDR3nt: TGTGCCAGCAGCTTGGGTGAGTACAGGGGAACCACTGAAGCTTTCTTT
CDR3aa: CASSLGEYRGTTEAFF

d_gene: TRBD1
abundance: few
j_gene: TRBJ1-5
v_gene: TRBV6-4
CDR3nt: TGTGCCAGCAACTTAGGGGGCCTCAATCAGCCCCAGCATTTT
CDR3aa: CASNLGGLNQPQHF

d_gene: .
abundance: .
j_gene: TRBJ1-5
v_gene: TRBV27
CDR3nt: TGTGCCAGCAGGGGGAGGGGCGGTGGGGGGGGCCAGCATTTT
CDR3aa: CASRGRGGGGGQHF

d_gene: TRBD1
abundance: .
j_gene: TRBJ1-3
v_gene: TRBV25-1
CDR3nt: TGTGCCAGCACCGGGACAGGCCTTAGCTCTGGAAACACCATATATTTT
CDR3aa: CASTGTGLSSGNTIYF

d_gene: TRBD1
abundance: .
j_gene: TRBJ1-1
v_gene: TRBV5-1
CDR3nt: TGCGCCAGCAGCTGGGACAGTGAAGCTTTCTTT
CDR3aa: CASSWDSEAFF

d_gene: TRBD2
abundance: few
j_gene: TRBJ2-2
v_gene: TRBV7-6
CDR3nt: TGTGCCAGCAGCACTAAGACTAGCGGCACCGGGGAGCTGTTTTTT
CDR3aa: CASSTKTSGTGELFF

d_gene: .
abundance: .
j_gene: TRBJ2-7
v_gene: TRBV28
CDR3nt: TGTGCCAGCAGTTTATTTGGACAGTCCTACGAGCAGTACTTC
CDR3aa: CASSLFGQSYEQYF

d_gene: TRBD2
abundance: .
j_gene: TRBJ2-1
v_gene: TRBV4-2
CDR3nt: TGTGCCAGCAGACAGACTAGCGGGAGGGATGAGCAGTTCTTC
CDR3aa: CASRQTSGRDEQFF

d_gene: TRBD2
abundance: .
j_gene: TRBJ2-6
v_gene: TRBV9
CDR3nt: TGTGCCAGCAGCGGACCCGGGACTAGTTCTGGGGCCAACGTCCTGACTTTC
CDR3aa: CASSGPGTSSGANVLTF

d_gene: TRBD1
abundance: .
j_gene: TRBJ2-5
v_gene: TRBV29-1
CDR3nt: TGCAGCGTGGACAGGGGGGGCCTAGGAGAGACCCAGTACTTC
CDR3aa: CSVDRGGLGETQYF

d_gene: .
abundance: .
j_gene: TRBJ1-1
v_gene: TRBV19
CDR3nt: TGTGCCAGTAGCCCTACCCGGGGGGCAGGGTTCACTGAAGCTTTCTTT
CDR3aa: CASSPTRGAGFTEAFF

d_gene: TRBD1
abundance: few
j_gene: TRBJ1-1
v_gene: TRBV30
CDR3nt: TGTGCCTGGAGTGTACGGCAGGGGGTAGTTTTCACTGAAGCTTTCTTT
CDR3aa: CAWSVRQGVVFTEAFF

d_gene: TRBD1
abundance: few
j_gene: TRBJ2-1
v_gene: TRBV7-9
CDR3nt: TGTGCCAGCAGCAACCGGGACAGGGAATACAATGAGCAGTTCTTC
CDR3aa: CASSNRDREYNEQFF

d_gene: .
abundance: .
j_gene: TRBJ2-1
v_gene: TRBV19
CDR3nt: TGTGCCAGTAGTGGGGGGGCGAGGCAGTTCTTC
CDR3aa: CASSGGARQFF

d_gene: .
abundance: .
j_gene: TRBJ1-2
v_gene: TRBV28
CDR3nt: TGTGCCAGCAGTCAGGGTGGAGTTGACTATGGCTACACCTTC
CDR3aa: CASSQGGVDYGYTF

d_gene: .
abundance: .
j_gene: TRBJ1-5
v_gene: TRBV18
CDR3nt: TGTGCCAGCTCACCATTTGGACAGTTTAGCAATCAGCCCCAGCATTTT
CDR3aa: CASSPFGQFSNQPQHF

d_gene: TRBD1
abundance: once
j_gene: TRBJ2-7
v_gene: TRBV28
CDR3nt: TGTGCCAGCAGTTCTAACAGGGGCGAGCAGTACTTC
CDR3aa: CASSSNRGEQYF

d_gene: TRBD1
abundance: .
j_gene: TRBJ2-6
v_gene: TRBV27
CDR3nt: TGTGCCAGCAGTGATCGGACAGGGCCTGGGGCCAACGTCCTGACTTTC
CDR3aa: CASSDRTGPGANVLTF

d_gene: TRBD1
abundance: .
j_gene: TRBJ2-2
v_gene: TRBV10-2
CDR3nt: TGCGCCAGCAAAGACAGGGGAGACACCGGGGAGCTGTTTTTT
CDR3aa: CASKDRGDTGELFF

d_gene: .
abundance: .
j_gene: TRBJ2-1
v_gene: TRBV6-1
CDR3nt: TGTGCCAGCAGTGAAGCTGGCCGAGGGTACAATGAGCAGTTCTTC
CDR3aa: CASSEAGRGYNEQFF

d_gene: TRBD1
abundance: .
j_gene: TRBJ2-1
v_gene: TRBV7-3
CDR3nt: TGTGCCAGCAGCCAAACCGGGACAGGCAATGAGCAGTTCTTC
CDR3aa: CASSQTGTGNEQFF

d_gene: .
abundance: .
j_gene: TRBJ1-5
v_gene: TRBV10-2
CDR3nt: TGCGCCAGCAGCCCGGACAGTTTCAATCAGCCCCAGCATTTT
CDR3aa: CASSPDSFNQPQHF

d_gene: .
abundance: .
j_gene: TRBJ1-2
v_gene: TRBV29-1
CDR3nt: TGCAGCGTTGAAGATTTGGCCCAGGGGATCCCTTACGGCTACACCTTC
CDR3aa: CSVEDLAQGIPYGYTF

d_gene: TRBD2
abundance: .
j_gene: TRBJ2-1
v_gene: TRBV6-6
CDR3nt: TGTGCCAGCAGCCCCCCGGGAGGGAGGAATGAGCAGTTCTTC
CDR3aa: CASSPPGGRNEQFF

d_gene: .
abundance: .
j_gene: TRBJ2-5
v_gene: TRBV20-1
CDR3nt: TGCAGTGCGAGCATTGAGACCCAGTACTTC
CDR3aa: CSASIETQYF

d_gene: .
abundance: .
j_gene: TRBJ2-7
v_gene: TRBV2
CDR3nt: TGTGCCAGCAGTGTAGTTTACCGCGAGCAGTACTTC
CDR3aa: CASSVVYREQYF

d_gene: TRBD1
abundance: .
j_gene: TRBJ1-2
v_gene: TRBV11-3
CDR3nt: TGTGCCAGCAGCTACAGGGGGCCCTATGGCTACACCTTC
CDR3aa: CASSYRGPYGYTF

d_gene: .
abundance: .
j_gene: TRBJ2-5
v_gene: TRBV9
CDR3nt: TGTGCCAGCAGCACACACCCCCAAGAGACCCAGTACTTC
CDR3aa: CASSTHPQETQYF